A selection of T cell receptor beta chains follows, all from one sample in a study of T cell changes during pregnancy in multiple sclerosis. Profiled with immunoSEQ multiplex PCR; TCRdb holds only in-frame clones, not every one. This table holds some 77,000 clones, around 90% found once. The sample consisted of peripheral blood, taken in the second trimester of pregnancy. These receptors originate from a female donor in good health, enrolled as a control in a pregnancy study. The CDR3 runs from the conserved cysteine through the conserved F or W. The D gene is left open where the match is weak. Size is omitted from some rows. Given values are once, few, many or a class for expanded clones.

TRBJ1-6 | NA | NA | TRBV7-8 | TGTGCCAGCAGCTTAACGACCGGGACACTTAATTCACCCCTCCACTTT | CASSLTTGTLNSPLHF
TRBJ2-7 | NA | NA | TRBV10-3 | TGTGCCATCAGTGAGTCGACACAGGGAGTAAGGGAGCAGTACTTC | CAISESTQGVREQYF
TRBJ2-7 | NA | NA | TRBV29-1 | TGCAGCGTTGTCGGCTCCTACGAGCAGTACTTC | CSVVGSYEQYF
TRBJ1-6 | NA | NA | TRBV4-3 | TGCGCCAGCAGCCAAGGCCCTCGTGGGGCCGGTTCACCCCTCCACTTT | CASSQGPRGAGSPLHF
TRBJ1-1 | NA | NA | TRBV7-3 | TGTGCCAGCAGCCTATTGGGAGGGCGGCGGGCGAACACTGAAGCTTTCTTT | CASSLLGGRRANTEAFF
TRBJ2-3 | TRBD2 | NA | TRBV28 | TGTGCCAGCAGGGGCGGGGGGGCCAGAGATACGCAGTATTTT | CASRGGGARDTQYF
TRBJ1-1 | NA | NA | TRBV29-1 | TGCAGCGTTCGGGCAGGGAAAACTGAAGCTTTCTTT | CSVRAGKTEAFF
TRBJ2-7 | NA | NA | TRBV4-3 | TGCGCCAGCAGCCAAGCCCTCGGGAACTACGAGCAGTACTTC | CASSQALGNYEQYF
TRBJ2-2 | TRBD1 | NA | TRBV6-1 | TGTGCCAGCAGTGGTAGGGACAGGGAGAACACCGGGGAGCTGTTTTTT | CASSGRDRENTGELFF
TRBJ1-5 | TRBD1 | NA | TRBV2 | TGTGCCAGCAGCGATACAGGGGGCAGGCAGCCCCAGCATTTT | CASSDTGGRQPQHF
TRBJ2-3 | TRBD2 | NA | TRBV9 | TGTGCCAGCAGCGTAGGGATAGCGGGGGGGCGGACTACAGATACGCAGTATTTT | CASSVGIAGGRTTDTQYF
TRBJ2-7 | NA | NA | TRBV7-9 | TGTGCCAGCAGCTTAAGGGGGTGGGACGGGACCTACGAGCAGTACTTC | CASSLRGWDGTYEQYF
TRBJ2-7 | NA | NA | TRBV30 | TGTGCCTGGAGTCACCTCAGGACAGCCTACGAGCAGTACTTC | CAWSHLRTAYEQYF
TRBJ2-7 | NA | once | TRBV18 | TGTGCCAGCTCACAGGGACTCTACGAGCAGTACTTC | CASSQGLYEQYF
TRBJ2-1 | NA | NA | TRBV6-1 | TGTGCCAGCAGCCCGGGACAATTCAATGAGCAGTTCTTC | CASSPGQFNEQFF
TRBJ1-1 | TRBD1 | NA | TRBV5-4 | TGTGCCAGCAGCCAGAGGGACAGGGCGGCAACGCCTGAAGCTTTCTTT | CASSQRDRAATPEAFF
TRBJ2-7 | TRBD1 | NA | TRBV7-9 | TGTGCCAGCAGCTTACAGGGGGCGGTGGGCTACGAGCAGTACTTC | CASSLQGAVGYEQYF
TRBJ2-7 | TRBD1 | NA | TRBV7-3 | TGTGCCAGCAGCTTAATGCCGGGACAGGGGCACGAGCAGTACTTC | CASSLMPGQGHEQYF
TRBJ2-7 | TRBD2 | NA | TRBV18 | TGTGCCAGCTCCTCCGGACTAGCTGTATACGAGCAGTACTTC | CASSSGLAVYEQYF
TRBJ2-7 | TRBD1 | once | TRBV7-3 | TGTGCCAGCAGCCTGGACAGGGCAGGCGAGCAGTACTTC | CASSLDRAGEQYF
TRBJ2-1 | TRBD2 | NA | TRBV18 | TGTGCCAGCTCATCGTTAACCGGGACTAGCGGGGGCAATGAGCAGTTCTTC | CASSSLTGTSGGNEQFF
TRBJ1-1 | NA | NA | TRBV4-3 | TGCGCCAGCAGCCATTGGGGCCTGAACACTGAAGCTTTCTTT | CASSHWGLNTEAFF
TRBJ2-2 | NA | NA | TRBV5-3 | TGTGCCAGAAGCTTGTCAGGGTTTGCCGGGGAGCTGTTTTTT | CARSLSGFAGELFF
TRBJ1-5 | NA | NA | TRBV9 | TGTGCCAGCAGCGACGGGGGTAGCAATCAGCCCCAGCATTTT | CASSDGGSNQPQHF
TRBJ2-7 | NA | NA | TRBV19 | TGTGCCAGTAGTATTAGCAGCTTGGTCTACGAGCAGTACTTC | CASSISSLVYEQYF
TRBJ1-4 | NA | NA | TRBV27 | TGTGCCAGCAGTTCATCAGGGGATCCAGAAAAACTGTTTTTT | CASSSSGDPEKLFF
TRBJ2-3 | NA | once | TRBV29-1 | TGCAGCGTTGGCCAGGGCGGCACAGATACGCAGTATTTT | CSVGQGGTDTQYF
TRBJ2-7 | NA | NA | TRBV5-6 | TGTGCCAGCAGCTTGGTAGCAGGGGATTACGAGCAGTACTTC | CASSLVAGDYEQYF
TRBJ1-1 | NA | NA | TRBV4-1 | TGCGCCAGCAGCGAATTTCCCGGGACACCGAACACTGAAGCTTTCTTT | CASSEFPGTPNTEAFF
TRBJ2-2 | TRBD1 | NA | TRBV5-6 | TGTGCCAGCAGCCCCTACCGGGACAGCAACACCGGGGAGCTGTTTTTT | CASSPYRDSNTGELFF
TRBJ1-3 | NA | NA | TRBV7-3 | TGTGCCAGCAGCTTAACCGGAGCTGGAAACACCATATATTTT | CASSLTGAGNTIYF
TRBJ1-6 | TRBD1 | NA | TRBV4-2 | TGTGCCAGCAGCCTCGGGACAGGATCGAATTCACCCCTCCACTTT | CASSLGTGSNSPLHF
TRBJ2-1 | TRBD2 | NA | TRBV19 | TGTGCCAGTAGCCGTACCGGGACTAGCGGGGCAAGTGAGCAGTTCTTC | CASSRTGTSGASEQFF
TRBJ2-5 | NA | NA | TRBV18 | TGTGCCAGCTCACCCGTACAGGGCCAAGAGACCCAGTACTTC | CASSPVQGQETQYF
TRBJ2-2 | TRBD2 | NA | TRBV7-3 | TGTGCCAGCAGCCCACCGACTAGCGGGGGGGCTGGCGGGGAGCTGTTTTTT | CASSPPTSGGAGGELFF
TRBJ2-7 | TRBD1 | NA | TRBV5-1 | TGCGCCAGCAGGGCCCAGGGGGCCTCCTACGAGCAGTACTTC | CASRAQGASYEQYF
TRBJ1-1 | NA | NA | TRBV10-3 | TGTGCCAGTGGGACAATAGTAAACACTGAAGCTTTCTTT | CASGTIVNTEAFF
TRBJ2-1 | TRBD2 | once | TRBV18 | TGTGCCAGCTCACCTCCGGCTAGCGGGGGGGGGCAGTTCTTC | CASSPPASGGGQFF
TRBJ2-3 | NA | NA | TRBV28 | TGTGCCAGCAGTTTAGGAGGCCTACTAGATACGCAGTATTTT | CASSLGGLLDTQYF
TRBJ2-1 | TRBD1 | NA | TRBV4-2 | TGTGCCAGCAGCCAAGAGGGGGACAGGGCGGTTCACAATGAGCAGTTCTTC | CASSQEGDRAVHNEQFF
TRBJ1-6 | NA | NA | TRBV19 | TGTGCCAGTACTACTCCGGGGGCCTATAATTCACCCCTCCACTTT | CASTTPGAYNSPLHF
TRBJ2-1 | TRBD2 | NA | TRBV9 | TGTGCCAGCAGCGGAAGCGGGGGGCGCCATGAGCAGTTCTTC | CASSGSGGRHEQFF
TRBJ2-7 | NA | once | TRBV5-6 | TGTGCCAGCAGCCTGTACTACGAGCAGTACTTC | CASSLYYEQYF
TRBJ2-7 | NA | once | TRBV5-1 | TGCGCCAGCAGCTTGGATCCTGGAACAGTTACCTACGAGCAGTACTTC | CASSLDPGTVTYEQYF
TRBJ1-1 | NA | NA | TRBV5-1 | TGCGCCAGCAGCTTGGGGGCCCCCCCCACTGAAGCTTTCTTT | CASSLGAPPTEAFF
TRBJ1-4 | TRBD1 | NA | TRBV2 | TGTGCCAGCAGTGGGGACAGGGGCGCAACTAATGAAAAACTGTTTTTT | CASSGDRGATNEKLFF